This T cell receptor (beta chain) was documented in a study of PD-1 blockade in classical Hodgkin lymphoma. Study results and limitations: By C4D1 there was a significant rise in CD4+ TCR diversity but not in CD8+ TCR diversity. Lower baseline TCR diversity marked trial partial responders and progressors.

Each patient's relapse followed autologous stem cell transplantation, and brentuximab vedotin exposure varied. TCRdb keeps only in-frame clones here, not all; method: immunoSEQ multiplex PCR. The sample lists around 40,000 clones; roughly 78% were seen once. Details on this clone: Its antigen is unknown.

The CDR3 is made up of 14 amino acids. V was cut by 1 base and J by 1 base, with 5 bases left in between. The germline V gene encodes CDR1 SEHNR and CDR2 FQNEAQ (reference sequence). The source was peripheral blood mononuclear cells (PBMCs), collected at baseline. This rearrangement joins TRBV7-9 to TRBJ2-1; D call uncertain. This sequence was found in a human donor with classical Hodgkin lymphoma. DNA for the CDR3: TGTGCCAGCAGCTTAGAACTTTCCTACAATGAGCAGTTCTTC. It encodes CASSLELSYNEQFF.